The next 6 T cell receptor beta chains were all read from a single sample in a study of blood T cell repertoires in COVID-19. The protocol was immunoSEQ multiplex PCR, while the TCRdb copy is restricted to in-frame clones and leaves out a portion. Of around 150,000 clones listed, roughly 90% are singletons. Material for sequencing was peripheral blood. The receptors shown here come from an older woman who had recovered from COVID-19.

This clone was counted a few times. The chain is built from TRBV9 and TRBJ2-7; D is unresolved. Germline V lookup: CDR1 SGDLS, CDR2 YYNGEE. The CDR3 is 13 amino acids. Trimming took off 2 bases at V and 6 bases at J, with 12 bases between the two ends. CDR3 region: CASSVNSLGEQYF. CDR3 coding DNA: TGTGCCAGCAGCGTTAACAGCCTTGGCGAGCAGTACTTC.

This chain joins TRBV7-9 and TRBJ2-7, with D possibly TRBD2 on 7 matching bases. The germline CDR1 and CDR2 sequences are SEHNR and FQNEAQ (reference sequence). V was clipped by 2 bases and J by 2 bases, with 10 bases between them. CDR3 size: 14 residues. CDR3 sequence (DNA): TGTGCCAGCAGCTTACAGGGGAGGGCCTACGAGCAGTACTTC. It is translated as CASSLQGRAYEQYF.

V usage is TRBV19 and J usage is TRBJ2-6; D is perhaps TRBD2 (6 bases). Germline lookup yields CDR1 LNHDA and CDR2 SQIVND (reference sequence). The CDR3 extends over 11 amino acids. Between the trimmed V and J ends, which lost 11 bases and 8 bases, there was a span of 10 bases. The DNA of the CDR3 is TGTGCCGTCGGGGGAACCAACGTCCTGACTTTC. Its translation: CAVGGTNVLTF.

CDR3 loop: CSVEGDRGGHRGNEQFF. The DNA for the CDR3 is TGCAGCGTTGAAGGAGACAGGGGTGGACATAGAGGTAATGAGCAGTTCTTC. V usage is TRBV29-1 and J usage is TRBJ2-1; 8 nucleotides align to TRBD1. The J segment lost 7 bases and the V segment lost 1 base, leaving 15 bases of the junction unmatched. Germline V gene lookup returns CDR1 SQVTM and CDR2 ANQGSEA. CDR3 length: 17 residues.

The chain is built from TRBV5-1 and TRBJ2-7; D gene uncertain. Trimming removed 4 bases at V and 5 bases at J, with 7 bases between. Looked up from germline, CDR1 is SGHRS and CDR2 is YFSETQ. The CDR3 sequence is 11 residues long. Here the CDR3 reads CASSQDNEQYF. CDR3 nucleotide sequence: TGCGCCAGCAGCCAAGACAACGAGCAGTACTTC.

The chain recombines TRBV7-2 with TRBJ2-2, with a weak D call TRBD1 (6 bases). Deletions cut 3 bases from V and 0 bases from J, with 11 bases between. The CDR3 has 16 amino acids. The germline CDR1 and CDR2 sequences are SGHTA and FQGNSA. CDR3 nucleotide sequence: TGTGCCAGCAGCTTCTTCCAGGGGACGAACACCGGGGAGCTGTTTTTT. Its translation: CASSFFQGTNTGELFF. Looking up the rest from reference TRBV7-2 and TRBJ2-2 gives the full variable domain: GAGVSQSPSNKVTEKGKDVELRCDPISGHTALYWYRQSLGQGLEFLIYFQGNSAPDKSGLPSDRFSAERTGGSVSTLTIQRTQQEDSAVYLCASSFFQGTNTGELFFGEGSRLTVL.